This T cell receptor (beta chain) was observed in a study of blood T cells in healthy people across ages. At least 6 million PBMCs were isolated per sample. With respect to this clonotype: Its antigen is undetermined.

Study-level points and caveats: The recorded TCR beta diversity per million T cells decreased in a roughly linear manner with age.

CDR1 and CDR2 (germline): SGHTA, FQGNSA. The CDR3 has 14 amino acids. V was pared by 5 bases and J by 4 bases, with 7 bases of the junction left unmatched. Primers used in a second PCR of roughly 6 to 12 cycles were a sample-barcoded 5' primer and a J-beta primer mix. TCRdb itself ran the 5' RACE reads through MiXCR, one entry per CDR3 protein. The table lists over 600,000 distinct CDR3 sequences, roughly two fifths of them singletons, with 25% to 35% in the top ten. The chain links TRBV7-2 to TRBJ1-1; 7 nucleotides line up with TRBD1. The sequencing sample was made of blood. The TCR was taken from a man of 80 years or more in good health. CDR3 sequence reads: CASSGYRGGTEAFF. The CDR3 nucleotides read TGTGCCAGCAGCGGGTACAGGGGAGGCACTGAAGCTTTCTTT.